This T cell receptor beta chain came from a study of vaccination and CD4 T cells after COVID-19. Regarding the study as a whole: A median approximately 86% of convalescent patients' SARS-CoV-2-reactive clones emerged only after vaccination.

V lost 4 bases to trimming and J lost 4 bases; unmatched junction nucleotides: 7. The CDR3 is made up of 16 amino acids. CDR1 and CDR2 from the germline V gene are LNHDA and SQIVND (reference sequence). Treatment defined: roughly ten-day PBMC culture with coronavirus spike peptide pools or control peptides (ViraFEST assay). IL-2 (around 9.1 IU/ml) and peptide pools (around 9.7 ug/ml) were added to cultures of 1.5 million to 2 million PBMCs per well. About this clonotype itself: Its target is not known.

Oncomine TCR Beta short-read sequencing was applied to DNA from cultured CD4+ T cells. TCRdb fed the PCR reads into MiXCR, producing one record per CDR3 protein. Of more than 20,000 distinct CDR3 sequences in the sample, 35% to 55% were seen once. Specimen: CD4+ T cells from blood, cultured in vitro. The source of this sequence is a human donor who had recovered from COVID-19. The chain has TRBV19 and TRBJ1-2; 12 positions match TRBD1. DNA for the CDR3: TGTGCCAGTAGTACCGGGGGACAGGGGGCATTCTATGGCTACACCTTC. Translating it yields CASSTGGQGAFYGYTF.